The present TCR beta chain was sequenced within a study of blood T cell repertoires in COVID-19. Repertoires were generated with immunoSEQ multiplex PCR, while TCRdb's copy carries only in-frame clones and drops some. The profile shows 200,000 to 250,000 clones, 88% of them singletons. CDR3 size: 16 residues. The V end was cut by 0 bases, the J end by 2 bases, with 13 bases between. In germline, CDR1 is MNHEY, CDR2 SVGAGI. This clone appeared once. The receptor was isolated from a woman aged 55-70 years with acute or convalescent COVID-19. Sequencing input: peripheral blood. The rearrangement uses TRBV6-5 and TRBJ1-1, with a weak D call TRBD1 (6 bases). CDR3 sequence reads: CASSYSWRTANTEAFF. The CDR3 region has the DNA TGTGCCAGCAGTTACTCGTGGCGGACAGCTAACACTGAAGCTTTCTTT.